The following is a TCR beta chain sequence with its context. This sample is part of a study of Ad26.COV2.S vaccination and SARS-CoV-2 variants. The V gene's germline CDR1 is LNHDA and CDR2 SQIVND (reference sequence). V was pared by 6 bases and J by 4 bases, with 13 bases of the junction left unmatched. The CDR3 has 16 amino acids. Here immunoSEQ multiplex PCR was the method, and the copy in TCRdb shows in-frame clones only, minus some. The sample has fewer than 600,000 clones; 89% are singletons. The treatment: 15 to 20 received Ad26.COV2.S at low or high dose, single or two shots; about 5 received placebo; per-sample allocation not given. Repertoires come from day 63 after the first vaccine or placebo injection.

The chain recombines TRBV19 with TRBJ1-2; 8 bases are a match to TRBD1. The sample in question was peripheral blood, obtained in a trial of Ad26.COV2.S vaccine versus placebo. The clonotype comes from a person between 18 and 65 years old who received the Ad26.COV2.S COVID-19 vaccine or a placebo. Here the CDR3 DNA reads TGTGCCAGTAGCCCGACAGGGGCAGCCTATACCTATGGCTACACCTTC. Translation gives CASSPTGAAYTYGYTF.